This TCR beta chain comes out of a study of T-cell memory formation after mild COVID-19. Whole-study context: Clusters were largely donor specific.

With 3 bases removed from V and 0 bases from J, the gap between germline ends came to 12 bases. The CDR3 length is 16 residues. General observations from the study: Whether second-wave clones peaking at day 37 were SARS-CoV-2 specific went unconfirmed. Contracting CD4+ clones lay largely in CM and EM, with CD8+ ones residing in EMRA. Cross-reactive memory appears to have joined, as suggested by some responding clones showing up in pre-infection memory.

MiXCR, applied by TCRdb to the 5' RACE reads, yields one record per CDR3 protein. The sample lists about 250,000 distinct CDR3 sequences, 15% occurring once. Worth noting for this clonotype: Its antigen is not identified.

This chain uses TRBV12-3 or TRBV12-4 with TRBJ2-1, with D uncertain. The TCR comes from an adult woman who had mild COVID-19 (a few samples of this study predate the infection). Cell type and time point are not known. Sequencing input: PBMCs or a T cell subset sorted from them (not recorded which). Here the CDR3 reads CASSLPSDPSYNEQFF. Here the CDR3 DNA reads TGTGCCAGCAGTTTGCCGTCGGATCCCTCCTACAATGAGCAGTTCTTC.